This TCR beta chain was observed in a study of CD8+ T cells in alopecia areata. Trimming cost V 3 bases and J 1 base, with 9 bases left between them. Germline CDR1 and CDR2: GTSNPN and SVGIG (reference sequence). The CDR3 is 13 amino acids. Findings of the study overall: Tofacitinib significantly lowered scalp clonality and expanded CD8+ clones among the top 100. Affected lesional scalp, above all in alopecia totalis/universalis, was more clonal than normal scalp.

Documented treatment: oral pan-JAK inhibitor, 5-10 mg twice daily. PBMCs, the starting material, were the source of sorted CD4+ and CD8+ T cells. This clone was seen a few times. Its antigen is not identified. Extracted from the samples, RNA was reverse transcribed into cDNA to serve as the sequencing template. Produced via immunoSEQ multiplex PCR; TCRdb's table is partial and in-frame only. Here the sample spans about 270,000 clones, 60% being singletons. The chain employs TRBV30 and TRBJ1-1; possible D gene TRBD1, 5 bases. Specimen: CD4+ T cells sorted from blood, collected at approximately week 51, from a patient treated with tofacitinib. The receptor's source is a human donor with alopecia areata. The CDR3 loop is CAWSRQSNTEAFF. The CDR3 coding sequence is TGTGCCTGGAGCCGACAGTCGAACACTGAAGCTTTCTTT.